The present TCR beta chain was sequenced within a study of blood T cell repertoires in COVID-19. Sequenced by immunoSEQ multiplex PCR; TCRdb stores in-frame clones only, minus some. This sample has tens of thousands of clones, with approximately 91% found just once. V lost 8 bases to trimming and J lost 2 bases, with 16 bases between them. The V gene's germline CDR1 is MNHEY and CDR2 SVGAGI. CDR3 length: 14 amino acids. The chain combines TRBV6-5 with TRBJ2-7, with D perhaps matching TRBD1 (6 bases). The TCR sequence derives from a man aged 55 to 70 with acute or convalescent COVID-19. The material sequenced was peripheral blood. CDR3 residues: CASPRTDGPYEQYF. CDR3 sequence (DNA): TGTGCCAGCCCGAGGACAGACGGTCCCTACGAGCAGTACTTC.